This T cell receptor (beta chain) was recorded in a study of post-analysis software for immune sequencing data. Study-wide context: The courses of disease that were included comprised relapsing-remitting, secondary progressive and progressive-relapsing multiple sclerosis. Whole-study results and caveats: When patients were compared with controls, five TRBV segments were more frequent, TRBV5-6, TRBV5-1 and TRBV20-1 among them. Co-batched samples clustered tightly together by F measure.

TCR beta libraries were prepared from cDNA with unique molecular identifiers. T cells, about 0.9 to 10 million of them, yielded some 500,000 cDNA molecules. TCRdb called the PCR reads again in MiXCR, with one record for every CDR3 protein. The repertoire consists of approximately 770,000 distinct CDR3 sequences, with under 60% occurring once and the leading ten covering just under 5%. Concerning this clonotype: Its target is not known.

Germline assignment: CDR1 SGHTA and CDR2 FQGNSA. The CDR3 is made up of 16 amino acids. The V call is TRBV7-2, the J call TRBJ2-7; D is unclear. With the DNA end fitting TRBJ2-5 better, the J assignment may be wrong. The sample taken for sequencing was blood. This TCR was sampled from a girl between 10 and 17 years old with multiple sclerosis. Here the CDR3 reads CASSSIHSSGWETQYF. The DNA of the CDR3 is TGTGCCAGCAGTTCAATACACAGCTCCGGGTGGGAGACCCAGTACTTC.